Here is one T cell receptor beta chain with its context. This entry comes from a study of blood T cell repertoires in COVID-19. TCRdb's copy holds only in-frame clones and misses some; the assay was immunoSEQ multiplex PCR. The table has around 400,000 clones, 80% to 95% seen once. The length of the CDR3 is 13 residues. V shed 2 bases and J shed 4 bases, with 10 bases lying between them. The germline CDR1 and CDR2 sequences are GTSNPN and SVGIG (reference sequence). The rearrangement uses TRBV30 and TRBJ2-3; unclear D gene. Sequencing was done on a sample of PBMCs or T cells enriched from blood (not recorded which). The sequence derives from a woman between 40 and 55 years old who had been exposed to COVID-19. The CDR3 DNA follows: TGTGCCTGGAGTATTATAGCAGCAGATACGCAGTATTTT. Its translation is CAWSIIAADTQYF.